This paragraph covers one TCR beta chain sequence. Antigen specificity is unknown. With UMIs, 5'RACE template switching was used to make TCR beta cDNA. TCRdb reprocessed the 5' RACE reads and stores each CDR3 protein as one record, lacking DNA. This sample's clone table lists under 500,000 distinct CDR3 sequences. This CDR3 spans 14 amino acids. Germline CDR1 SNHLY, CDR2 FYNNEI. The data derive from a study of T cells expressing NK-cell markers. Findings and caveats of the study: For several donors, these clonotypes were likewise the leading ones in the CD3+CD56-NKG2C+ fraction.

The TCR was taken from a woman between 18 and 70 years old in good health. The sample was blood T cells: a sorted CD56 or NKG2C T cell subset, CD4+ or CD8+ T cells, or bulk PBMC T cells (not recorded which). The rearrangement links TRBV2 to TRBJ1-1. This chain's CDR3 is CASSVWRENTEAFF.